These 30 T cell receptor beta chains share one sample of origin, sequenced in a study of cytomegalovirus exposure and HLA in healthy donors. The PCR was carried out with 60 Vbeta primers and 13 Jbeta primers. The protocol was immunoSEQ multiplex PCR, while the TCRdb copy is restricted to in-frame clones and leaves out a portion. The table includes 150,000 to 200,000 clones, over 60% detected once. Sequencing was performed on PBMCs. The receptors derive from a man aged 18 to 29 in good health and CMV-seronegative.

The V call is TRBV9, the J call TRBJ1-1; a weak D match, TRBD1 (5 bases). CDR3 length: 14 residues. The V end was cut by 0 bases, the J end by 0 bases, with 6 bases between. The V gene's germline CDR1 is SGDLS and CDR2 YYNGEE. This CDR3 reads CASSVDRLNTEAFF. The CDR3 DNA is TGTGCCAGCAGCGTAGACAGGTTGAACACTGAAGCTTTCTTT.

The rearrangement links TRBV19 to TRBJ2-7, with TRBD1 matching 8 bases. V was pared by 2 bases and J by 3 bases, with 6 bases of the junction left unmatched. Germline CDR1 reads LNHDA; CDR2 reads SQIVND (reference sequence). The CDR3 extends over 15 amino acids. CDR3 loop: CASSIIQGAIYEQYF. CDR3 DNA: TGTGCCAGTAGTATAATTCAGGGGGCGATCTACGAGCAGTACTTC. Using reference TRBV19 and TRBJ2-7 for the parts outside the CDR3, the full variable domain is DGGITQSPKYLFRKEGQNVTLSCEQNLNHDAMYWYRQDPGQGLRLIYYSQIVNDFQKGDIAEGYSVSREKKESFPLTVTSAQKNPTAFYLCASSIIQGAIYEQYFGPGTRLTVT.

This chain connects TRBV10-3 to TRBJ2-7; TRBD1 aligns across 11 bases. Germline V gene lookup returns CDR1 ENHRY and CDR2 SYGVKD. V dropped 4 bases and J dropped 5; count of bases not matched to a gene: 7. CDR3 length: 15 residues. CDR3 in amino acids: CAISGGDRGADEQYF. DNA for the CDR3: TGTGCCATCAGTGGCGGGGACAGGGGGGCGGACGAGCAGTACTTC.

The chain combines TRBV30 with TRBJ2-5; TRBD2 matches 8 bases. This CDR3 contains 13 residues. The ends lost 4 bases at V and 7 bases at J; junction bases unmatched: 8. In germline, CDR1 is GTSNPN, CDR2 SVGIG (reference sequence). CDR3: CAWTPRGGTTQYF. CDR3 sequence (DNA): TGTGCCTGGACTCCTCGGGGGGGAACGACCCAGTACTTC.

The CDR3 sequence: CASSSQGFGTEAFF. CDR3 nucleotide sequence: TGTGCCAGCAGCTCACAGGGTTTCGGCACTGAAGCTTTCTTT. The V gene is TRBV7-2, the J gene TRBJ1-1; TRBD1 might be the D (6 bases). The V end lost 4 bases, the J end lost 4 bases, and 13 bases lay between the germline ends. Germline CDR1 SGHTA, CDR2 FQGNSA. The CDR3 is 14 residues long.

V gene TRBV5-1 combines with J gene TRBJ2-7; a weak D match, TRBD1 (6 bases). Between the trimmed V and J ends, which lost 5 bases and 6 bases, there was a span of 15 bases. This CDR3 is 13 amino acids long. The germline gives CDR1 SGHRS, CDR2 YFSETQ. The CDR3 loop reads CASRKGQYSEQYF. As DNA, the CDR3 is TGCGCCAGCAGAAAGGGACAATACTCCGAGCAGTACTTC.

This chain joins TRBV29-1 and TRBJ1-1; 8 positions match TRBD1. The CDR3 sequence is 16 residues long. V gave up 6 bases and J gave up 0 bases; unmatched junction bases: 12. Germline V gene data show CDR1 as SQVTM and CDR2 as ANQGSEA. CDR3: CSVAGDRSLMNTEAFF. CDR3 nucleotides: TGCAGCGTGGCGGGGGACAGGAGTCTCATGAACACTGAAGCTTTCTTT.

This clone was observed a few times. The V call is TRBV30, the J call TRBJ1-5; TRBD1 aligns across 7 bases. Looked up from germline, CDR1 is GTSNPN and CDR2 is SVGIG (reference sequence). V lost 2 bases to trimming and J lost 6 bases; unmatched junction nucleotides: 7. The CDR3 runs to 14 residues. For the CDR3, the DNA is TGTGCCTGGAGTCCAAGACAGGGTAGTCAGCCCCAGCATTTT. It specifies CAWSPRQGSQPQHF. The complete variable domain, with remaining parts taken from reference TRBV30 and TRBJ1-5, reads SQTIHQWPATLVQPVGSPLSLECTVEGTSNPNLYWYRQAAGRGLQLLFYSVGIGQISSEVPQNLSASRPQDRQFILSSKKLLLSDSGFYLCAWSPRQGSQPQHFGDGTRLSIL.

This clone came up once. The V gene is TRBV5-1, the J gene TRBJ1-4; no reliable D call. The V gene's germline CDR1 is SGHRS and CDR2 YFSETQ. The CDR3 runs to 16 residues. The V and J ends lost 3 bases and 0 bases respectively, with 12 bases between them. The CDR3 region has the DNA TGCGCCAGCAGCTACGGGATGAGAGCAACTAATGAAAAACTGTTTTTT. Protein sequence: CASSYGMRATNEKLFF.

As regards this clone: An end of the junction differs from the germline gene, which may be a read error. The chain has TRBV5-1 and TRBJ1-1; no definite D call. Germline V gives CDR1 SGHRS, CDR2 YFSETQ. The length of the CDR3 is 14 residues. The CDR3 DNA is TGCGCCAGCAGCCAAGCGGGGATAAACACTGAAGTTTTCTTT. Amino acids: CASSQAGINTEVFF.

This chain connects TRBV25-1 to TRBJ1-6; TRBD1 is a possible D gene (6 bases). This CDR3 contains 14 residues. Germline assignment: CDR1 MGHDK and CDR2 SYGVNS. Trimming took off 6 bases at V and 0 bases at J, with 6 bases between the two ends. The CDR3 nucleotides are TGTGCCAGCAGGGACAGCTCCTATAATTCACCCCTCCACTTT. As protein: CASRDSSYNSPLHF.

In this sample, this clone turned up once. As DNA, the CDR3 is TGTGCCAGCAAATATAGCCCCCCGGGCGAAAGGGGTAGCGGAGATACGCAGTATTTT. Translated, it gives CASKYSPPGERGSGDTQYF. V usage is TRBV27 and J usage is TRBJ2-3; a possible D gene is TRBD2 (6 bases). Germline CDR1 MNHEY, CDR2 SMNVEV (reference sequence). Trimming stripped 7 bases from V and 5 bases from J, with 31 bases between. The CDR3 is 19 residues long.

This clone was observed a single time. V gene TRBV19 combines with J gene TRBJ1-2, with 10 bases matching TRBD1. The CDR3 sequence is 13 residues long. CDR1 is LNHDA, CDR2 SQIVND, per germline (reference sequence). The trim removed 4 bases at V and 5 bases at J, leaving 1 base unmatched. Here the CDR3 DNA reads TGTGCCAGTAGTAGGGACAGGGGTTATGGCTACACCTTC. As protein: CASSRDRGYGYTF.

In DNA, the CDR3 is TGTGCCAGCTCACCAGAGCAGGGAGGCGAGCAGTACTTC. It is translated as CASSPEQGGEQYF. V gene TRBV18 combines with J gene TRBJ2-7; a possible D gene is TRBD2 (6 bases). The V end was cut by 2 bases, the J end by 6 bases, with 11 bases between. The CDR3 is 13 residues long. The V gene's germline CDR1 is KGHSH and CDR2 LQKENI.

The chain is built from TRBV6-1 and TRBJ1-2; D is perhaps TRBD1 (6 bases). Germline V gene lookup returns CDR1 MNHNS and CDR2 SASEGT. The CDR3 has 17 amino acids. The V end was cut by 2 bases, the J end by 0 bases, with 16 bases between. The CDR3 DNA is TGTGCCAGCAGTGAAATGGACAGATCCACAGCTAACTATGGCTACACCTTC. Translating it yields CASSEMDRSTANYGYTF.

The chain joins TRBV4-1 to TRBJ1-1; perhaps TRBD1 as D (5 bases). The germline V gene encodes CDR1 MGHRA and CDR2 YSYEKL. Trimming took off 1 base at V and 3 bases at J, with 12 bases between the two ends. The CDR3 runs 15 residues. CDR3 region: CASSQVLGADTEAFF. DNA for the CDR3: TGCGCCAGCAGCCAAGTATTAGGGGCGGACACTGAAGCTTTCTTT.

The rearrangement uses TRBV9 and TRBJ1-2; 11 positions agree with TRBD1. There are 13 residues in the CDR3. Germline trimming cut 3 bases from V and 8 bases from J; bases unmatched to any gene: 3. The germline V gene encodes CDR1 SGDLS and CDR2 YYNGEE. Here the CDR3 DNA reads TGTGCCAGCAGCGCCCGGACAGGGGGCGGCTACACCTTC. This encodes CASSARTGGGYTF.

The chain links TRBV6-1 to TRBJ1-5, with a possible D match to TRBD1 (6 bases). There are 15 residues in the CDR3. Germline V gene sequence: CDR1 MNHNS, CDR2 SASEGT. With 0 bases removed from V and 7 bases from J, the gap between germline ends came to 13 bases. CDR3 DNA sequence: TGTGCCAGCAGTGAAGCGGGGGGGCCTTGGCAGCCCCAGCATTTT. Translating it yields CASSEAGGPWQPQHF.

Only a few counts were recorded for this clone. V and J are TRBV19 and TRBJ2-3; maybe TRBD2 (6 bases). The CDR3 length is 17 residues. The ends were cut back, 7 bases at V and 2 bases at J, with 22 bases in the middle. Germline V CDR1 and CDR2: LNHDA, SQIVND (reference sequence). CDR3 nucleotide sequence: TGTGCCAGTAATTGGGGCGGGGTAGCGGAACACACAGATACGCAGTATTTT. Translation gives CASNWGGVAEHTDTQYF. The whole variable domain, filled in from reference TRBV19 and TRBJ2-3, reads DGGITQSPKYLFRKEGQNVTLSCEQNLNHDAMYWYRQDPGQGLRLIYYSQIVNDFQKGDIAEGYSVSREKKESFPLTVTSAQKNPTAFYLCASNWGGVAEHTDTQYFGPGTRLTVL.

The CDR3 protein is CASSLEGLSDNEQFF. As DNA, the CDR3 is TGCGCCAGCAGCCTTGAGGGACTATCAGACAATGAGCAGTTCTTC. The rearrangement joins TRBV4-1 to TRBJ2-1; 7 bases are a match to TRBD2. Germline V CDR1 and CDR2: MGHRA, YSYEKL. The CDR3 is 15 residues long. V was pared by 4 bases and J by 5 bases, with 8 bases of the junction left unmatched.

The chain couples TRBV7-9 to TRBJ2-7; D might be TRBD1 (6 bases). Germline V gene lookup returns CDR1 SEHNR and CDR2 FQNEAQ (reference sequence). V gave up 2 bases and J gave up 5 bases, with 13 bases separating them. This CDR3 region has 14 residues. Written as DNA, the CDR3 is TGTGCCAGCAGCTTACCAGGGGTTCCCCACGAGCAGTACTTC. Protein sequence: CASSLPGVPHEQYF.

This clone was picked up a small number of times. The gene calls are TRBV6-6 and TRBJ2-7; TRBD1 might be the D (6 bases). The CDR3 loop spans 14 amino acids. CDR1 MNHNY and CDR2 SVGAGI come from the germline V gene (reference sequence). With 4 bases removed from V and 6 bases from J, the gap between germline ends came to 16 bases. CDR3 coding DNA: TGTGCCAGCAGTTTTACAGGGCGATCGTTCGAGCAGTACTTC. Protein product: CASSFTGRSFEQYF.

V gene TRBV19 combines with J gene TRBJ2-5; D remains unclear. V was clipped by 3 bases and J by 2 bases, with 19 bases between them. CDR3 length: 17 amino acids. Germline loops: CDR1 LNHDA, CDR2 SQIVND (reference sequence). For the CDR3, the DNA is TGTGCCAGTAGTATTTTGGTGCTTGGAGAGCTTCAAGAGACCCAGTACTTC. Translation gives CASSILVLGELQETQYF.

This clone is a singleton in its sample. The chain links TRBV6-1 to TRBJ1-6, with 11 bases fitting TRBD1. Trimming cost V 2 bases and J 9 bases; bases outside gene matches: 6. Germline values: CDR1 MNHNS, CDR2 SASEGT. The CDR3 has 16 residues. The CDR3 sequence: CASSERPGQGGSPLHF. In DNA form, the CDR3 reads TGTGCCAGCAGTGAACGACCGGGACAGGGGGGTTCACCCCTCCACTTT.

The rearrangement joins TRBV7-9 to TRBJ1-5; possible D gene TRBD1, 5 bases. The germline CDR1 and CDR2 sequences are SEHNR and FQNEAQ (reference sequence). The CDR3 consists of 14 residues. V gave up 10 bases and J gave up 5 bases, with 18 bases separating them. CDR3 region: CATSIQGNHQPQHF. CDR3 nucleotides: TGTGCCACGTCGATTCAGGGAAATCATCAGCCCCAGCATTTT.

The chain joins TRBV11-1 to TRBJ1-1; D remains unclear. The V and J ends lost 5 bases and 1 base respectively, with 11 bases between them. The CDR3 has 14 amino acids. CDR1 and CDR2 from the germline V gene are SGHAT and FQDESV (reference sequence). In DNA form, the CDR3 reads TGTGCCAGCAGCCAACCGACACGGAACACTGAAGCTTTCTTT. It codes for CASSQPTRNTEAFF. Complete variable domain (other parts from reference TRBV11-1 and TRBJ1-1): EAEVAQSPRYKITEKSQAVAFWCDPISGHATLYWYRQILGQGPELLVQFQDESVVDDSQLPKDRFSAERLKGVDSTLKIQPAELGDSAMYLCASSQPTRNTEAFFGQGTRLTVV.

This clone turned up a few times. V is TRBV30 and J is TRBJ2-5; TRBD2 matches 7 bases. The J segment lost 1 base and the V segment lost 4 bases, leaving 6 bases of the junction unmatched. This CDR3 region has 14 residues. Germline-derived CDR1 and CDR2 are GTSNPN and SVGIG (reference sequence). The CDR3 protein is CAWNQLAPQETQYF. The CDR3 bases are TGTGCCTGGAACCAACTAGCGCCCCAAGAGACCCAGTACTTC.

The rearrangement uses TRBV5-5 and TRBJ1-2; D gene ambiguous. Germline values: CDR1 SGHKS, CDR2 YYEKEE (reference sequence). Trimming stripped 4 bases from V and 9 bases from J, with 16 bases between. The CDR3 loop spans 13 amino acids. CDR3 coding DNA: TGTGCCAGCAGCCCCGGACGGGGTTATAGCTACACCTTC. The encoded protein is CASSPGRGYSYTF.

A few counts support this clone. The gene calls are TRBV6-1 and TRBJ1-1, with D possibly matching TRBD1 (6 bases). V lost 5 bases and J 7 bases, leaving 14 bases between the germline ends. This CDR3 is 13 amino acids long. Per the germline V gene, CDR1 is MNHNS and CDR2 is SASEGT. DNA for the CDR3: TGTGCCAGCAGTATACAGGGAGAGGGTGAAGCTTTCTTT. Translation: CASSIQGEGEAFF.

In this sample, this clone turned up a few times. The sample carries other DNA sequences with the same CDR3. The DNA of the CDR3 is TGTGCCAGCAGTCCCACAAGAGAGACCCAGTACTTC. As protein: CASSPTRETQYF. The genes are TRBV28 and TRBJ2-5, with D uncertain. In germline, CDR1 is MDHEN, CDR2 SYDVKM. Trimming took off 5 bases at V and 4 bases at J, with 8 bases between the two ends. CDR3 length equals 12 residues.